What follows is one T cell receptor (beta chain) and its context. Its cognate antigen is unknown. The data are from a study of T cell repertoires in cytomegalovirus infection. At the level of the study: Selected CMV epitopes included recently identified HLA-C-restricted ones as well as well-studied HLA-B-restricted ones. In public TCR beta signatures, there were indications of both CMV infection and matching HLA type.

Each CDR3 protein is one row after TCRdb ran MiXCR on the reads. This sample has 110,000 to 150,000 distinct CDR3 sequences; about 32% occur once, and the top ten carry roughly 50%. The CDR3 covers 15 residues. The V and J ends lost 0 bases and 4 bases respectively, with 13 bases between them. Germline values: CDR1 SGHRS, CDR2 YFSETQ. Overall study findings and caveats: What dominated the ex vivo response were HLA-C-restricted CMV-specific TCR beta clonotypes. Summed public TCR beta family frequency identified CMV carriers bearing the relevant HLA.

Sequencing was performed on CD8+ T cells from cultured PBMCs, taken from culture after CMV antigen stimulation. V usage is TRBV5-1 and J usage is TRBJ1-1; D is ambiguous. The TCR originated in a human donor in good health (CMV status not recorded). Some clones in this sample may be carry-over from other donors' samples. The CDR3 spells CASSLGLIRPTEAFF. For the CDR3, the DNA is TGCGCCAGCAGCTTGGGGCTGATCAGACCCACTGAAGCTTTCTTT.